Listed below are T cell receptor beta chains from one sample, sequenced in a study of cytotoxic CD8 clonotypes in ibrutinib-treated CLL. The table came from immunoSEQ multiplex PCR; TCRdb's copy has only in-frame clones and leaves some out. The sample comprises fewer than 50,000 clones, 55% to 75% of which are singletons, and approximately 13% rests with the top ten. Sample: PBMCs, taken after 12 months of ibrutinib treatment. The source is a human donor with chronic lymphocytic leukemia. Each CDR3 is given with its conserved first and last residue. The order of the fields is D gene, V gene, J gene, CDR3 DNA, CDR3 protein. D genes are given only for firm matches.

D: TRBD1
V: TRBV27
J: TRBJ2-1
DNA: TGTGCCAGCAGTTTTCACCCGGGACAGGGGGTCAAGGAGCAGTTCTTC
CDR3: CASSFHPGQGVKEQFF

D: .
V: TRBV7-9
J: TRBJ1-4
DNA: TGTGCCAGCAGTATAGGGGTCAGAACTAATGAAAAACTGTTTTTT
CDR3: CASSIGVRTNEKLFF

D: .
V: TRBV7-2
J: TRBJ1-1
DNA: TGTGCCAGCAGCTTAGGGGGGACCACTGAAGCTTTCTTT
CDR3: CASSLGGTTEAFF

D: .
V: TRBV5-1
J: TRBJ1-1
DNA: TGCGCCAGCAGCTTGGAACCGAACACTGAAGCTTTCTTT
CDR3: CASSLEPNTEAFF

D: .
V: TRBV15
J: TRBJ1-1
DNA: TGTGCCACCAGCTCGCTTTGGGGCTCGGGCACTGAAGCTTTCTTT
CDR3: CATSSLWGSGTEAFF

D: .
V: TRBV7-2
J: TRBJ1-3
DNA: TGTGCCACCGCAGCAGGGCAGGCTGGAAACACCATATATTTT
CDR3: CATAAGQAGNTIYF

D: TRBD1
V: TRBV6-1
J: TRBJ1-5
DNA: TGTGCCAGCAGCCCCCCAAAGACAGGGGAACAGCCCCAGCATTTT
CDR3: CASSPPKTGEQPQHF

D: TRBD1
V: TRBV10-2
J: TRBJ2-7
DNA: TGCGCCAGCAGCTTCGGACAGGGCTACGAGCAGTACTTC
CDR3: CASSFGQGYEQYF

D: .
V: TRBV20-1
J: TRBJ2-7
DNA: TGCAGTGCTAGAGATAGCGATCTCTTTTACTTC
CDR3: CSARDSDLFYF

D: .
V: TRBV27
J: TRBJ1-5
DNA: TGTGCCAGCAGTCGGTCAGTCTATAGCAATCAGCCCCAGCATTTT
CDR3: CASSRSVYSNQPQHF

D: .
V: TRBV29-1
J: TRBJ2-3
DNA: TGCAGCGTCCCCTCCGGGTCCACAGATACGCAGTATTTT
CDR3: CSVPSGSTDTQYF